The 7 T cell receptor beta chains listed next were all sequenced from one sample in a study of blood T cell repertoires in COVID-19. Libraries were prepared by immunoSEQ multiplex PCR; TCRdb keeps only in-frame clonotypes and omits some of them. The sample gives some 330,000 clones, 80% to 90% of which show up once; about 2.1% is in the top ten. Sequenced sample: PBMCs or T cells enriched from blood (not recorded which). These receptors all stem from a man aged 35 to 55 in a cohort exposed to, infected with or recovered from COVID-19 (not recorded which).

This rearrangement joins TRBV12-5 to TRBJ1-1; 8 nucleotides align to TRBD1. The germline gives CDR1 LGHNT, CDR2 FRNRAP. Trimming at V came to 0 bases and at J to 5 bases, leaving 5 bases not matched to a gene. The CDR3 sequence is 15 residues long. The CDR3 region is CASGLVTGGGTEAFF. CDR3 DNA sequence: TGTGCTAGTGGTTTGGTAACAGGGGGGGGAACTGAAGCTTTCTTT.

The chain employs TRBV2 and TRBJ1-5; 7 bases match TRBD1. The CDR3 loop spans 14 amino acids. The germline CDR1 and CDR2 sequences are SNHLY and FYNNEI. Trimming at V came to 7 bases and at J to 0 bases, leaving 3 bases not matched to a gene. This CDR3 reads CASTDRDSNQPQHF. CDR3 DNA sequence: TGTGCCAGCACAGACAGGGATAGCAATCAGCCCCAGCATTTT.

The rearrangement links TRBV5-1 to TRBJ2-7, with D tentatively TRBD2 (5 bases). CDR3 length: 14 residues. CDR1 SGHRS and CDR2 YFSETQ come from the germline V gene. Trimming pared 1 base from V and 6 bases from J, leaving 14 bases between. Written as DNA, the CDR3 is TGCGCCAGCAGCTTGCGTATAGGAGGTGGCGAGCAGTACTTC. Translating gives CASSLRIGGGEQYF.

The genes are TRBV4-2 and TRBJ2-6, with D tentatively TRBD2 (5 bases). The CDR3 has 18 residues. Germline V lookup: CDR1 LGHNA, CDR2 YNFKEQ. The V end was cut by 4 bases, the J end by 0 bases, with 16 bases between. Written as DNA, the CDR3 is TGTGCCAGCAGCCCGCCCCGGACTGCCCTCTCTGGGGCCAACGTCCTGACTTTC. Its protein is CASSPPRTALSGANVLTF.

The chain carries TRBV30 and TRBJ2-5; 9 bases match TRBD2. The CDR3 extends over 12 amino acids. The trim removed 4 bases at V and 4 bases at J, leaving 1 base unmatched. Germline values: CDR1 GTSNPN, CDR2 SVGIG (reference sequence). In nucleotides, the CDR3 is TGTGCCTGGACTAGCGGGATAGAGACCCAGTACTTC. Protein sequence: CAWTSGIETQYF. Filled out from reference TRBV30 and TRBJ2-5, the complete variable domain reads SQTIHQWPATLVQPVGSPLSLECTVEGTSNPNLYWYRQAAGRGLQLLFYSVGIGQISSEVPQNLSASRPQDRQFILSSKKLLLSDSGFYLCAWTSGIETQYFGPGTRLLVL.

V and J are TRBV5-1 and TRBJ2-1; 8 bases match TRBD2. The CDR3 runs 15 residues. The trim removed 1 base at V and 4 bases at J, leaving 4 bases unmatched. Germline CDR1 reads SGHRS; CDR2 reads YFSETQ. CDR3 amino acids: CASSLPAGDYNEQFF. CDR3 DNA: TGCGCCAGCAGCTTGCCAGCGGGGGATTACAATGAGCAGTTCTTC.

CDR3: CASSGTGTSGMAGELFF. The CDR3 region has the DNA TGTGCCAGCAGTGGGACCGGGACTAGCGGGATGGCCGGGGAGCTGTTTTTT. The rearrangement links TRBV6-1 to TRBJ2-2; 13 bases fit TRBD2. This CDR3 spans 17 amino acids. Germline CDR1 MNHNS, CDR2 SASEGT. J lost 6 bases, V lost 4 bases, and 8 bases had no gene match.